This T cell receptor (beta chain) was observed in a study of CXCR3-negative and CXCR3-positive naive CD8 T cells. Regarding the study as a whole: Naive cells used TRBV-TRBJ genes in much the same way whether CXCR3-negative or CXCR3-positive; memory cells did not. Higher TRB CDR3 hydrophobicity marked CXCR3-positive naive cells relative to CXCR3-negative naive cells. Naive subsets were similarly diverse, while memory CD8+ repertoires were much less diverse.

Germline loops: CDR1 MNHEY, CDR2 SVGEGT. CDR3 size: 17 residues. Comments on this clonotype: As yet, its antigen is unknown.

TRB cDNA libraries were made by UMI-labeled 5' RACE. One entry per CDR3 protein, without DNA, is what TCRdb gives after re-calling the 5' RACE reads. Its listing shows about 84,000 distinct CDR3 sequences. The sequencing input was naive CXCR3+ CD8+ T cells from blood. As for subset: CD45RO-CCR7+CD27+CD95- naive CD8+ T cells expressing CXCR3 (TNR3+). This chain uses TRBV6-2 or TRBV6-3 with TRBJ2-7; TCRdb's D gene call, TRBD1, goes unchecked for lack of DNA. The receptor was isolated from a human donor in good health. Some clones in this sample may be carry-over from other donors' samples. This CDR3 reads CASSYSTGQVSSYEQYF.